These 7 T cell receptor beta chains were sequenced from one sample in a study of T cell repertoires in cytomegalovirus infection. MiXCR, run by TCRdb on the reads, gives a single entry per CDR3 protein. The sample comprises 200,000 to 300,000 distinct CDR3 sequences, over 8% of which are singletons, and roughly 16% rests with the top ten. Sequenced sample: PBMCs. The source is a human donor in good health (CMV status not recorded). Some clones in this sample may be carry-over from other donors' samples.

Many counts were recorded for this clonotype. This chain uses TRBV19 with TRBJ2-1, with D unclear. There are 14 residues in the CDR3. V lost 4 bases to trimming and J lost 1 base, with 8 bases between them. The germline gives CDR1 LNHDA, CDR2 SQIVND (reference sequence). CDR3 in DNA: TGTGCCAGTAGTAGGGCGGTATCCTACAATGAGCAGTTCTTC. This gives the protein CASSRAVSYNEQFF. The whole variable domain, remainder taken from reference TRBV19 and TRBJ2-1, is DGGITQSPKYLFRKEGQNVTLSCEQNLNHDAMYWYRQDPGQGLRLIYYSQIVNDFQKGDIAEGYSVSREKKESFPLTVTSAQKNPTAFYLCASSRAVSYNEQFFGPGTRLTVL.

This clonotype was picked up a small number of times. The chain carries TRBV29-1 and TRBJ1-5; 10 bases line up with TRBD1. This CDR3 comprises 15 residues. Germline CDR1 SQVTM, CDR2 ANQGSEA. J was trimmed by 4 bases and V by 6 bases; bases with no gene match: 9. The DNA of the CDR3 is TGCAGCGTCCGTGGGGGACAGGGGTCAAATCAGCCCCAGCATTTT. It encodes CSVRGGQGSNQPQHF. Filled out from reference TRBV29-1 and TRBJ1-5, the complete variable domain reads SAVISQKPSRDICQRGTSLTIQCQVDSQVTMMFWYRQQPGQSLTLIATANQGSEATYESGFVIDKFPISRPNLTFSTLTVSNMSPEDSSIYLCSVRGGQGSNQPQHFGDGTRLSIL.

This clonotype was counted between two and nine times. The V call is TRBV2, the J call TRBJ2-3; D might be TRBD1 (6 bases). This CDR3 region has 12 residues. Trimming pared 6 bases from V and 5 bases from J, leaving 9 bases between. The germline gives CDR1 SNHLY, CDR2 FYNNEI. The CDR3 region is CASRGAGDTQYF. CDR3 DNA sequence: TGTGCCAGCAGGGGGGCGGGAGATACGCAGTATTTT.

Only a few counts were recorded for this clonotype. The chain joins TRBV19 to TRBJ2-7; D gene unclear. V was pared by 1 base and J by 4 bases, with 11 bases between. Per the germline V gene, CDR1 is LNHDA and CDR2 is SQIVND (reference sequence). This CDR3 contains 14 residues. The chain's CDR3 is CASSIGAVNYEQYF. Here the CDR3 DNA reads TGTGCCAGTAGTATAGGGGCAGTTAATTACGAGCAGTACTTC.

There are many counts of this clonotype. This chain links TRBV6-6 with TRBJ2-2, with D perhaps TRBD2 (6 bases). Per the germline V gene, CDR1 is MNHNY and CDR2 is SVGAGI (reference sequence). The CDR3 is 17 amino acids. V lost 0 bases and J lost 1, with 12 bases in between. Written as DNA, the CDR3 is TGTGCCAGCAGTTACTCGATGGGTAGCGGGAACACCGGGGAGCTGTTTTTT. Translation gives CASSYSMGSGNTGELFF.

This clonotype was counted many times. This chain links TRBV7-2 with TRBJ2-7, with a possible D match to TRBD1 (6 bases). CDR3 size: 15 residues. CDR1 SGHTA and CDR2 FQGNSA come from the germline V gene. V was clipped by 5 bases and J by 3 bases, with 17 bases between them. The DNA of the CDR3 is TGTGCCAGCAGCCTCGCCGGGACAAATCTCTACGAGCAGTACTTC. Translation gives CASSLAGTNLYEQYF.

Concerning this clonotype: Sequence at one end of the junction differs from germline and may be a read error. The V call is TRBV20-1, the J call TRBJ2-7, with 9 positions matching TRBD2. Germline V lookup: CDR1 DFQATT, CDR2 SNEGSKA (reference sequence). The CDR3 is made up of 14 amino acids. The CDR3 loop reads CAGREGLFSYEQYF. For the CDR3, the DNA is TGTGCGGGGCGGGAGGGCTTGTTTTCCTACGAGCAGTACTTC.